A single sample is the source of the 26 T cell receptor beta chains below, sequenced in a study of blood T cell repertoires in COVID-19. Clones were read by immunoSEQ multiplex PCR, and TCRdb kept only the in-frame ones, dropping some. The table records a few hundred thousand clones, 91% of them present only once. Sequencing input: PBMCs or T cells enriched from blood (not recorded which). These receptors originate from a human donor in a cohort exposed to, infected with or recovered from COVID-19 (not recorded which). The donor label of this sample is uncertain.

This clone is labeled as large. The CDR3 sequence is CASSVVAGEQYEQYF. The CDR3 coding sequence is TGTGCCAGCAGCGTAGTGGCAGGGGAACAATACGAGCAGTACTTC. This chain uses TRBV9 with TRBJ2-7, with D possibly TRBD1 on 6 matching bases. CDR1 is SGDLS and CDR2 is YYNGEE in the germline V gene. V shed 0 bases and J shed 4 bases, with 14 bases lying between them. The CDR3 is 15 amino acids.

The CDR3 region is CASSYGPGREAFF. The CDR3 nucleotides read TGTGCCAGCAGTTACGGTCCAGGGAGGGAAGCTTTCTTT. V is TRBV6-5 and J is TRBJ1-1, with D possibly matching TRBD1 (5 bases). This CDR3 has 13 residues. The V end lost 2 bases, the J end lost 8 bases, and 12 bases lay between the germline ends. CDR1 MNHEY and CDR2 SVGAGI come from the germline V gene.

The chain recombines TRBV5-4 with TRBJ1-2, with 9 bases matching TRBD1. The CDR3 has 14 amino acids. J gave up 3 bases and V 4 bases, and 4 bases lay outside the gene matches. The germline V gene encodes CDR1 SGHNT and CDR2 YYREEE (reference sequence). The CDR3 coding sequence is TGTGCCAGCAGCGTCACAGGGGGCCACTATGGCTACACCTTC. Residues: CASSVTGGHYGYTF.

V and J are TRBV19 and TRBJ1-5, with D possibly matching TRBD1 (5 bases). Germline CDR1 and CDR2: LNHDA and SQIVND (reference sequence). This CDR3 spans 14 amino acids. Trimming stripped 7 bases from V and 5 bases from J, with 15 bases between. The DNA of the CDR3 is TGTGCCAGTACTCCGGACACCGCAGATCAGCCCCAGCATTTT. This codes for CASTPDTADQPQHF.

The rearrangement links TRBV27 to TRBJ1-2; 9 bases are a match to TRBD1. CDR3 size: 19 residues. V lost 2 bases and J lost 3; bases outside the gene matches: 16. Per germline, CDR1 MNHEY and CDR2 SMNVEV (reference sequence). The CDR3: CASSLTFGTGLSLDYGYTF. In DNA, the CDR3 is TGTGCCAGCAGTTTAACTTTTGGGACAGGGCTTTCGTTGGACTATGGCTACACCTTC.

This clone came up a few times. The chain joins TRBV6-5 to TRBJ2-7, with D perhaps matching TRBD1 (5 bases). CDR1 and CDR2 (germline): MNHEY, SVGAGI. The CDR3 runs 14 residues. Trimming removed 2 bases at V and 1 base at J, with 9 bases between. The CDR3 reads CASSYGDSSYEQYF. The DNA for the CDR3 is TGTGCCAGCAGTTACGGCGACAGTTCCTACGAGCAGTACTTC.

The J gene is TRBJ1-2, the V gene TRBV7-3, with 11 bases that match TRBD1. This CDR3 has 16 residues. V trimming: 5 bases; J trimming: 4 bases; junction bases outside the gene matches: 9. Germline CDR1 SGHTA, CDR2 FQGTGA. The CDR3 protein is CASSPTSGTGGYGYTF. The CDR3 DNA is TGTGCCAGCAGCCCTACGTCCGGGACAGGGGGCTATGGCTACACCTTC.

V usage is TRBV10-3 and J usage is TRBJ2-3, with 8 nucleotides matching TRBD2. Germline V gene lookup returns CDR1 ENHRY and CDR2 SYGVKD. V lost 6 bases to trimming and J lost 2 bases; unmatched junction nucleotides: 19. The CDR3 sequence is 19 residues long. In DNA form, the CDR3 reads TGTGCCATCAGGCCTGCGCGGGGGGCCGCAAACCGTTTCACAGATACGCAGTATTTT. This encodes CAIRPARGAANRFTDTQYF.

The rearrangement uses TRBV29-1 and TRBJ2-2; TRBD1 might be the D (6 bases). V gave up 7 bases and J gave up 4 bases, with 16 bases separating them. The CDR3 extends over 14 amino acids. CDR1 is SQVTM, CDR2 ANQGSEA, per germline. Here the CDR3 reads CSGRTGLGTGELFF. CDR3 DNA sequence: TGCAGCGGAAGAACAGGGTTGGGCACCGGGGAGCTGTTTTTT.

J is TRBJ2-1 and V is TRBV27, with 9 bases aligning to TRBD1. Losses at the gene ends were 2 bases for V and 4 bases for J; bases not matched to a gene: 3. CDR1 is MNHEY and CDR2 is SMNVEV in the germline V gene (reference sequence). There are 15 residues in the CDR3. The CDR3 DNA follows: TGTGCCAGCAGTTTAGGGGGGACAGGGTACAATGAGCAGTTCTTC. Translated: CASSLGGTGYNEQFF.

The chain employs TRBV24-1 and TRBJ2-3; 7 nucleotides line up with TRBD1. The CDR3 loop spans 18 amino acids. Trimming removed 0 bases from V and 4 bases from J; junction bases left unmatched: 12. Germline CDR1 and CDR2: KGHDR and SFDVKD. The CDR3, as DNA: TGTGCCACCAGTGATTTGTTCCGAGACAGGGAAGGACCAGATACGCAGTATTTT. It encodes CATSDLFRDREGPDTQYF.

The chain couples TRBV5-1 to TRBJ2-1; 10 bases are a match to TRBD2. The V gene's germline CDR1 is SGHRS and CDR2 YFSETQ. CDR3 length: 15 amino acids. The J segment lost 4 bases and the V segment lost 0 bases, leaving 1 base of the junction unmatched. In DNA form, the CDR3 reads TGCGCCAGCAGCTTGGCACTAGCGGGGTACAATGAGCAGTTCTTC. Encoded protein: CASSLALAGYNEQFF.

The chain combines TRBV2 with TRBJ1-6; no definite D call. Germline CDR1 and CDR2: SNHLY and FYNNEI. Trimming pared 2 bases from V and 10 bases from J, leaving 15 bases between. The CDR3 runs to 15 residues. Here the CDR3 DNA reads TGTGCCAGCAGTGAAATATTGAGACAAGACTCACCCCTCCACTTT. Translation gives CASSEILRQDSPLHF.

This chain joins TRBV6-2 or TRBV6-3 and TRBJ2-2, with 8 bases aligning to TRBD1. Germline CDR1 and CDR2: MNHEY and SVGEGT. There are 16 residues in the CDR3. The V gene end was trimmed by 5 bases and the J gene end by 7 bases; junction bases not matched to a gene: 12. This chain's CDR3 is CASSAPDRDKNGELFF. Written as DNA, the CDR3 is TGTGCCAGCAGTGCTCCGGACAGGGACAAGAACGGGGAGCTGTTTTTT.

This clone was seen just once. This chain uses TRBV27 with TRBJ1-2, with TRBD1 matching over 9 bases. This CDR3 contains 15 residues. Germline V gives CDR1 MNHEY, CDR2 SMNVEV (reference sequence). The J segment lost 4 bases and the V segment lost 2 bases, leaving 5 bases of the junction unmatched. The CDR3 DNA follows: TGTGCCAGCAGTTTAGGGACAGGGCCCGGCTATGGCTACACCTTC. This gives the protein CASSLGTGPGYGYTF.

On this clone: At one boundary the junction diverges from the germline segment, which might be a read error. The chain couples TRBV28 to TRBJ1-5; D not resolved. The CDR3 spans 14 residues. CDR1 and CDR2 (germline): MDHEN, SYDVKM. For the CDR3, the DNA is TGTGCCAGCAGCTTGACTGGTAGCGATCAGCCCCAGCATTTT. Translation gives CASSLTGSDQPQHF.

The rearrangement uses TRBV27 and TRBJ2-7, with 7 bases matching TRBD1. The CDR3 runs to 14 residues. Germline loops: CDR1 MNHEY, CDR2 SMNVEV (reference sequence). J was trimmed by 3 bases and V by 5 bases; bases with no gene match: 7. CDR3 loop: CASSRGQAFYEQYF. DNA for the CDR3: TGTGCCAGCAGTCGTGGACAGGCTTTCTACGAGCAGTACTTC.

This clone was seen just once. The rearrangement joins TRBV6-2 or TRBV6-3 to TRBJ2-1; 8 nucleotides agree with TRBD2. Germline V CDR1 and CDR2: MNHEY, SVGEGT. This CDR3 has 15 amino acids. After removal of 3 bases from V and 6 bases from J, the junction contained 7 bases not matched to a gene. In nucleotides, the CDR3 is TGTGCCAGCAGTTATTGGCGGGGGGCGGCCAATGAGCAGTTCTTC. Amino acid sequence: CASSYWRGAANEQFF.

The chain is built from TRBV5-4 and TRBJ1-4, with D uncertain. Germline V CDR1 and CDR2: SGHNT, YYREEE (reference sequence). CDR3 length: 12 residues. Trimming stripped 2 bases from V and 4 bases from J, with 3 bases between. In DNA, the CDR3 is TGTGCCAGCAGCTTCGGTAATGAAAAACTGTTTTTT. It encodes CASSFGNEKLFF.

The genes are TRBV2 and TRBJ1-5; the D gene is possibly TRBD1 (5 bases). Germline CDR1 reads SNHLY; CDR2 reads FYNNEI. The CDR3 has 14 residues. Trimming removed 7 bases from V and 8 bases from J, with 18 bases in between. The CDR3 nucleotides are TGTGCCAGCAATTTCTTGGGGCGGGGGGAGCCCCAGCATTTT. As protein: CASNFLGRGEPQHF.

In its sample, this clone was seen once. The rearrangement joins TRBV2 to TRBJ1-3; the D gene is possibly TRBD1 (5 bases). The germline V and J ends were trimmed by 8 bases and 0 bases, with 17 bases remaining between them. The V gene's germline CDR1 is SNHLY and CDR2 FYNNEI. The length of the CDR3 is 16 residues. CDR3 DNA sequence: TGTGCCAGCCATCGAGGACACTCGAGCTCTGGAAACACCATATATTTT. Translation gives CASHRGHSSSGNTIYF.

The gene calls are TRBV9 and TRBJ1-1, with 8 bases that match TRBD1. With V trimmed by 3 bases and J by 7 bases, 11 bases remained unmatched. Germline CDR1 is SGDLS and CDR2 is YYNGEE. There are 15 residues in the CDR3. The CDR3 DNA is TGTGCCAGCAGCGCCGGAGGGACAGGACTCAGTGAAGCTTTCTTT. As protein: CASSAGGTGLSEAFF. Using reference TRBV9 and TRBJ1-1 for the parts outside the CDR3, the full variable domain is DSGVTQTPKHLITATGQRVTLRCSPRSGDLSVYWYQQSLDQGLQFLIQYYNGEERAKGNILERFSAQQFPDLHSELNLSSLELGDSALYFCASSAGGTGLSEAFFGQGTRLTVV.

V is TRBV27 and J is TRBJ2-7; no firm D call. The germline CDR1 and CDR2 sequences are MNHEY and SMNVEV (reference sequence). V was pared by 3 bases and J by 6 bases, with 12 bases between. There are 13 residues in the CDR3. This chain's CDR3 is CASSFAGPAEQYF. The CDR3 bases are TGTGCCAGCAGTTTTGCAGGTCCGGCCGAGCAGTACTTC.

The chain carries TRBV24-1 and TRBJ1-5; no clear D gene. This CDR3 is built from 13 residues. Germline-derived CDR1 and CDR2 are KGHDR and SFDVKD. The V end was cut by 6 bases, the J end by 4 bases, with 9 bases between. The CDR3 sequence is CATSPRRNQPQHF. DNA of the CDR3: TGTGCCACCAGTCCAAGGAGAAATCAGCCCCAGCATTTT.

V is TRBV3-1 (or the pseudogene TRBV3-2) and J is TRBJ2-6; TRBD1 agrees at 7 bases. The V and J ends lost 1 base and 4 bases, in that order; junction bases with no gene match: 7. The CDR3 loop spans 17 amino acids. CDR1 and CDR2 (germline): LGHDT, YNNKEL (reference sequence). This CDR3 is CASSQGDSRSGANVLTF. The CDR3 region has the DNA TGTGCCAGCAGCCAAGGGGACAGCCGATCGGGGGCCAACGTCCTGACTTTC.

V and J are TRBV5-1 and TRBJ1-2; D is uncertain. The CDR3 loop spans 15 amino acids. From germline, CDR1 is SGHRS and CDR2 YFSETQ. The V gene lost 0 bases and the J gene lost 8 bases, with 17 bases spanning the gap. The CDR3 DNA sequence: TGCGCCAGCAGCTTGGCCGGGTCGCGAGGTTACGGCTACACCTTC. Its translation is CASSLAGSRGYGYTF. Full variable domain (rest looked up from reference TRBV5-1 and TRBJ1-2): KAGVTQTPRYLIKTRGQQVTLSCSPISGHRSVSWYQQTPGQGLQFLFEYFSETQRNKGNFPGRFSGRQFSNSRSEMNVSTLELGDSALYLCASSLAGSRGYGYTFGSGTRLTVV.